This entry lists 28 T cell receptor beta chains sequenced from one sample in a study of Ad26.COV2.S vaccination and SARS-CoV-2 variants (dated by TCRdb to the early 2020s). Libraries were prepared through the immunoSEQ multiplex PCR assay. What TCRdb holds here is the immuneACCESS table cut down to in-frame rearrangements. Part of the clones is not present; checked against another copy, under half of the missing clones reflect an unresolved V gene, and the others are unexplained. For this sample there are around 450,000 clones; around 89% appear just once. The ten most abundant clones make up under 2% of the sample. Interpreted using the paper, the treatment or condition label stands for: 15 to 20 received Ad26.COV2.S at low or high dose, single or two shots; about five received placebo; per-sample allocation not given. For vaccine and placebo recipients, the sequenced repertoires came from samples collected on day 63 after the first injection.

Material: peripheral blood, obtained in a trial of Ad26.COV2.S vaccine versus placebo. These receptors originate from a person aged 18-65 years who received the Ad26.COV2.S COVID-19 vaccine or a placebo.

The chain links TRBV4-2 to TRBJ2-7, with a weak D call TRBD2 (5 bases). Between the trimmed V and J ends, which lost 0 bases and 2 bases, there was a span of 11 bases. Germline CDR1 reads LGHNA; CDR2 reads YNFKEQ. The CDR3 loop spans 15 amino acids. Written as DNA, the CDR3 is TGTGCCAGCAGCCAAGATCCGGCTAGCACCTACGAGCAGTACTTC. It encodes CASSQDPASTYEQYF.

The CDR3 DNA follows: TGCGCCAGCAGCTTGTCTTGGATATCTGGAAACACCATATATTTT. Its protein is CASSLSWISGNTIYF. J is TRBJ1-3 and V is TRBV5-1, with no clear D. CDR3 length: 15 amino acids. Trimming left V 1 base short and J 1 base short, with 9 bases between. Per germline, CDR1 SGHRS and CDR2 YFSETQ.

The gene calls are TRBV14 and TRBJ2-3; the D gene is possibly TRBD2 (5 bases). This CDR3 region has 12 residues. Germline V gene sequence: CDR1 SGHDN, CDR2 FVKESK. V was pared by 1 base and J by 8 bases, with 7 bases between. The CDR3: CASSQAGSTQYF. The DNA of the CDR3 is TGTGCCAGCAGCCAAGCTGGGAGTACGCAGTATTTT.

CDR3 loop: CASSQGLRVEQFF. CDR3 nucleotides: TGCGCCAGCAGCCAAGGGCTCCGAGTTGAGCAGTTCTTC. The chain links TRBV4-1 to TRBJ2-1; D is unresolved. Germline CDR1 reads MGHRA; CDR2 reads YSYEKL. The V gene lost 1 base and the J gene lost 9 bases, with 10 bases spanning the gap. This CDR3 contains 13 residues.

The table lists this clone with a count of one. V gene TRBV5-1 combines with J gene TRBJ2-7, with D possibly TRBD2 on 6 matching bases. CDR3 size: 15 residues. Per the germline V gene, CDR1 is SGHRS and CDR2 is YFSETQ. V was cut by 2 bases and J by 6 bases, with 18 bases left in between. The CDR3 bases are TGCGCCAGCAGCTTTAATACGGGAGTTGGCGCCGAGCAGTACTTC. Protein product: CASSFNTGVGAEQYF.

The chain couples TRBV15 to TRBJ2-1, with TRBD2 identical over 12 bases. Per germline, CDR1 LNHNV and CDR2 YYDKDF (reference sequence). J lost 4 bases, V lost 0 bases, and 4 bases had no gene match. There are 17 residues in the CDR3. CDR3: CATSRDASGRDYNEQFF. The CDR3 region has the DNA TGTGCCACCAGCAGAGATGCTAGCGGGAGGGATTACAATGAGCAGTTCTTC.

V usage is TRBV28 and J usage is TRBJ2-1, with unresolved D. The CDR3 length is 13 residues. CDR1 and CDR2 (germline): MDHEN, SYDVKM. V was clipped by 6 bases and J by 4 bases, with 10 bases between them. In nucleotides, the CDR3 is TGTGCCAGCAGCCGAAACGGGTACAATGAGCAGTTCTTC. Translating it yields CASSRNGYNEQFF.

V gene TRBV5-1 combines with J gene TRBJ2-7, with a possible D match to TRBD1 (5 bases). CDR3 size: 12 residues. CDR1 and CDR2 (germline): SGHRS, YFSETQ. Deletions cut 2 bases from V and 6 bases from J, with 9 bases between. The CDR3 loop is CASSFAGSEQYF. The CDR3 nucleotides are TGCGCCAGCAGCTTTGCAGGGTCCGAGCAGTACTTC.

The gene calls are TRBV5-4 and TRBJ1-1; the D is unclear. Trimming stripped 0 bases from V and 7 bases from J, with 7 bases between. Germline V gene lookup returns CDR1 SGHNT and CDR2 YYREEE (reference sequence). The CDR3 loop spans 12 amino acids. CDR3 nucleotides: TGTGCCAGCAGCTTGGTGAAAGATGAAGCTTTCTTT. Residues: CASSLVKDEAFF.

The chain recombines TRBV4-1 with TRBJ2-3; the match to TRBD2 covers 7 bases. This CDR3 has 18 amino acids. V dropped 0 bases and J dropped 2; count of bases not matched to a gene: 11. CDR1 is MGHRA, CDR2 YSYEKL, per germline. This CDR3 is CASSQDWTSGTITDTQYF. CDR3 coding DNA: TGCGCCAGCAGCCAAGATTGGACCAGCGGGACGATCACAGATACGCAGTATTTT.

The rearrangement links TRBV28 to TRBJ2-1, with D possibly matching TRBD2 (5 bases). The CDR3 totals 13 residues. Germline loops: CDR1 MDHEN, CDR2 SYDVKM. V was shortened by 8 bases and J by 1 base, with 9 bases between the two germline ends. The DNA of the CDR3 is TGTGCCAGCTTGGGCGGGTCCTACAATGAGCAGTTCTTC. Translated: CASLGGSYNEQFF. The full variable domain, completed using reference TRBV28 and TRBJ2-1, is DVKVTQSSRYLVKRTGEKVFLECVQDMDHENMFWYRQDPGLGLRLIYFSYDVKMKEKGDIPEGYSVSREKKERFSLILESASTNQTSMYLCASLGGSYNEQFFGPGTRLTVL.

The chain joins TRBV19 to TRBJ2-1; 9 bases fit TRBD1. The CDR3 runs to 15 residues. The J segment lost 2 bases and the V segment lost 6 bases, leaving 5 bases of the junction unmatched. Germline V gene data show CDR1 as LNHDA and CDR2 as SQIVND (reference sequence). The CDR3 coding sequence is TGTGCCAGTAGGATCGGACAGGGGCCCTACAATGAGCAGTTCTTC. The encoded protein is CASRIGQGPYNEQFF.

This chain uses TRBV7-8 with TRBJ2-1, with 9 positions matching TRBD2. The CDR3 spans 15 residues. V lost 3 bases to trimming and J lost 7 bases; unmatched junction nucleotides: 7. Looked up from germline, CDR1 is SGHVS and CDR2 is FQNEAQ. CDR3 protein: CASSLTAGGLNEQFF. DNA for the CDR3: TGTGCCAGCAGCTTGACAGCGGGAGGCTTGAATGAGCAGTTCTTC.

The rearrangement links TRBV7-3 to TRBJ2-3; no clear D gene. V gave up 4 bases and J gave up 2 bases, with 10 bases separating them. This CDR3 is 14 amino acids long. Germline V gives CDR1 SGHTA, CDR2 FQGTGA. Here the CDR3 reads CASSSPDTTDTQYF. In DNA form, the CDR3 reads TGTGCCAGCAGCTCACCGGATACCACAGATACGCAGTATTTT.

The V call is TRBV6-5, the J call TRBJ2-3; 8 bases are a match to TRBD2. The V gene end was trimmed by 6 bases and the J gene end by 2 bases; junction bases not matched to a gene: 4. This CDR3 comprises 14 residues. Germline V gene data show CDR1 as MNHEY and CDR2 as SVGAGI. CDR3 nucleotides: TGTGCCAGCAGCACTAGCGGCTCCACAGATACGCAGTATTTT. It encodes CASSTSGSTDTQYF.

This chain links TRBV2 with TRBJ2-1; 10 bases fit TRBD2. The germline CDR1 and CDR2 sequences are SNHLY and FYNNEI. The V gene end was trimmed by 5 bases and the J gene end by 7 bases; junction bases not matched to a gene: 14. CDR3 length: 17 residues. CDR3 nucleotides: TGTGCCAGCAGTCAATTCCTGAGCGGGAGGGCCGGAAATGAGCAGTTCTTC. Amino acid sequence: CASSQFLSGRAGNEQFF. The full variable domain, completed using reference TRBV2 and TRBJ2-1, is EPEVTQTPSHQVTQMGQEVILRCVPISNHLYFYWYRQILGQKVEFLVSFYNNEISEKSEIFDDQFSVERPDGSNFTLKIRSTKLEDSAMYFCASSQFLSGRAGNEQFFGPGTRLTVL.

This chain links TRBV6-5 with TRBJ1-1, with no clear D. V was shortened by 3 bases and J by 0 bases, with 11 bases between the two germline ends. Germline CDR1 and CDR2: MNHEY and SVGAGI. The CDR3 spans 15 residues. CDR3: CASSYGVGMNTEAFF. In DNA, the CDR3 is TGTGCCAGCAGTTATGGGGTAGGGATGAACACTGAAGCTTTCTTT.

The gene calls are TRBV7-2 and TRBJ2-7; 10 positions match TRBD2. The CDR3 sequence is 16 residues long. Germline CDR1 is SGHTA and CDR2 is FQGNSA. With V trimmed by 1 base and J by 3 bases, 6 bases remained unmatched. The CDR3, as DNA: TGTGCCAGCAGCTTAGTTATGGCTAGCGGGGGCTACGAGCAGTACTTC. Residues: CASSLVMASGGYEQYF.

DNA of the CDR3: TGTGCCAGCAGTTTGGCGTCAGCCTCCTCCTACAATGAGCAGTTCTTC. The encoded protein is CASSLASASSYNEQFF. The rearrangement links TRBV28 to TRBJ2-1; D remains ambiguous. Per germline, CDR1 MDHEN and CDR2 SYDVKM. The length of the CDR3 is 16 residues. Trimming removed 3 bases from V and 0 bases from J, with 12 bases in between.

V is TRBV5-4 and J is TRBJ1-5, with TRBD1 identical over 7 bases. Germline CDR1 is SGHNT and CDR2 is YYREEE (reference sequence). Trimming removed 2 bases from V and 3 bases from J; junction bases left unmatched: 8. The CDR3 spans 16 residues. The CDR3 is CASSFRSGGVNQPQHF. The CDR3 DNA follows: TGTGCCAGCAGCTTTCGGTCAGGGGGTGTCAATCAGCCCCAGCATTTT.

The chain carries TRBV14 and TRBJ2-1; D is undetermined. The germline CDR1 and CDR2 sequences are SGHDN and FVKESK. CDR3 length: 17 amino acids. The V gene lost 0 bases and the J gene lost 4 bases, with 16 bases spanning the gap. CDR3 DNA: TGTGCCAGCAGCCAAGATCCTTACGGAGCGCAATACAATGAGCAGTTCTTC. The encoded protein is CASSQDPYGAQYNEQFF.

V and J are TRBV6-5 and TRBJ1-1; maybe TRBD1 (6 bases). V lost 0 bases and J 4 bases, leaving 12 bases between the germline ends. The CDR3 is 15 residues long. The V gene's germline CDR1 is MNHEY and CDR2 SVGAGI. CDR3 protein: CASSYSGGGRTEAFF. The DNA of the CDR3 is TGTGCCAGCAGTTACTCAGGGGGGGGACGCACTGAAGCTTTCTTT.

The rearrangement links TRBV7-8 to TRBJ2-5; 8 positions agree with TRBD2. The V segment lost 1 base and the J segment 1 base; nucleotides outside the gene matches: 5. CDR3 length equals 16 residues. From germline, CDR1 is SGHVS and CDR2 FQNEAQ. In DNA, the CDR3 is TGTGCCAGCAGCTTAGGAGGCGGGGGGATCCAAGAGACCCAGTACTTC. It codes for CASSLGGGGIQETQYF.

The chain has TRBV7-8 and TRBJ2-7; 10 bases agree with TRBD1. Germline lookup yields CDR1 SGHVS and CDR2 FQNEAQ. The CDR3 sequence is 17 residues long. Germline trimming cut 0 bases from V and 3 bases from J; bases unmatched to any gene: 8. The CDR3 nucleotides are TGTGCCAGCAGCTTAGCGTATCGGGACAGGGGAATCTACGAGCAGTACTTC. This codes for CASSLAYRDRGIYEQYF.

The chain couples TRBV2 to TRBJ1-5; TRBD1 might be the D (5 bases). Germline CDR1 and CDR2: SNHLY and FYNNEI. CDR3 size: 17 residues. V gave up 6 bases and J gave up 1 base, with 19 bases separating them. CDR3 nucleotide sequence: TGTGCCAGCAGCCCAAATGGGCTCGGGGCCAGCAATCAGCCCCAGCATTTT. Its translation is CASSPNGLGASNQPQHF.

This clone was counted between two and nine times. CDR3 loop: CAWSSKLAGTYEQYF. The CDR3 DNA follows: TGTGCCTGGAGTTCTAAACTAGCGGGGACCTACGAGCAGTACTTC. The V and J genes are TRBV30 and TRBJ2-7; 10 nucleotides match TRBD2. J gave up 2 bases and V 2 bases, and 6 bases lay outside the gene matches. Germline assignment: CDR1 GTSNPN and CDR2 SVGIG (reference sequence). CDR3 size: 15 residues.

This sequence joins TRBV5-1 and TRBJ1-3; 7 bases align to TRBD1. Germline V gives CDR1 SGHRS, CDR2 YFSETQ. The CDR3 consists of 15 residues. Trimming cost V 5 bases and J 2 bases; bases outside gene matches: 7. CDR3 in DNA: TGCGCCAGCAGGGCACAGGGGCTAGCTGGAAACACCATATATTTT. Translating it yields CASRAQGLAGNTIYF. The variable domain in full, with the rest retrieved from reference TRBV5-1 and TRBJ1-3, is KAGVTQTPRYLIKTRGQQVTLSCSPISGHRSVSWYQQTPGQGLQFLFEYFSETQRNKGNFPGRFSGRQFSNSRSEMNVSTLELGDSALYLCASRAQGLAGNTIYFGEGSWLTVV.

The rearrangement uses TRBV2 and TRBJ1-4, with 7 bases fitting TRBD1. The V segment lost 10 bases and the J segment 5 bases; nucleotides outside the gene matches: 10. Germline CDR1 is SNHLY and CDR2 is FYNNEI. The CDR3 is 14 residues long. CDR3 DNA: TGTGCCACCTTAGACAGGGTGGGAAATGAAAAACTGTTTTTT. This translates into CATLDRVGNEKLFF.